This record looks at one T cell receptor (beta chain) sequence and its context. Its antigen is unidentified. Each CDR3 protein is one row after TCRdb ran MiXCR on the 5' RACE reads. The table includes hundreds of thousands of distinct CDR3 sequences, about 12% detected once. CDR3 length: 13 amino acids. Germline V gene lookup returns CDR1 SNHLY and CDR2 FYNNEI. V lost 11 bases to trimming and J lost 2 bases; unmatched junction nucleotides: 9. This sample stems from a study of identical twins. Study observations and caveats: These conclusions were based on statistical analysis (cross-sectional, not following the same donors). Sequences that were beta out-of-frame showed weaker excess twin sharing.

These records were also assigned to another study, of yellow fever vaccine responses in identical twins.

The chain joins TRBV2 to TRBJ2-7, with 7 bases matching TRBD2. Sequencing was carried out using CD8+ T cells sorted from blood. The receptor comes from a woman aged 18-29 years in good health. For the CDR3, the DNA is TGTGCCCCGGGGGAGGGGCGCCCCTACGAGCAGTACTTC. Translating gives CAPGEGRPYEQYF.